Below, one T cell receptor beta chain is given with its context. V was clipped by 7 bases and J by 4 bases, with 14 bases between them. This CDR3 has 12 amino acids. In germline, CDR1 is SQVTM, CDR2 ANQGSEA. The assay was immunoSEQ multiplex PCR, and TCRdb's table has in-frame clones only and misses some. The sample has roughly 2.2 million clones, more than 85% seen once. The donor population consisted of healthy HIV-negative adults with no recent acute infections or vaccinations. This sample stems from a study of shared clonotypes between healthy human individuals. Sequencing was carried out using naive CD4+ T cells from PBMCs. Documented subset: CD45RA+ positively selected. The V gene is TRBV29-1, the J gene TRBJ2-7; D gene ambiguous. The TCR comes from a man in his late teens or twenties in good health. Some clones in this sample may be carry-over from other donors' samples. CDR3 DNA sequence: TGCAGCGCTAGTCAAGACCTATACGAGCAGTACTTC. It specifies CSASQDLYEQYF.